This T cell receptor (beta chain) was identified during a study of cytomegalovirus exposure and HLA in healthy donors (dated by TCRdb to about 2017). Context from the whole study: An earlier analysis of about 530 of the donors reported about 260 Gb of sequence data and 90 million to 120 million unique TCR beta sequences obtained from 180 million or so T cells. An early release covering about 600 HLA-typed donors comprised approximately 300 gigabases of sequencing data and roughly 86 million unique TCR sequences. The genetic ancestry cluster associated with self-reported Caucasian donors included 70% to 85% of the roughly 410 genotyped donors. The aim of the study was to test whether cataloging public T cell receptors could identify signatures of past pathogen exposure. The study profiled the T cell repertoires of approximately 700 subjects by immunosequencing and related them to cytomegalovirus serostatus. Along with the approximately 620-subject first cohort, a separate validation cohort of over a hundred different subjects was used. To predict cytomegalovirus infection status, the study brought together high-throughput TCR immunosequencing, statistical association of individual TCRs with disease status, and machine learning. A later analysis re-analyzed previously published TCR beta repertoires from 650 to 800 donors and added high-resolution HLA genotyping to study TCR occurrence patterns. The later analysis used no new phenotypic data to find candidate immune exposures, relying instead on TCR beta sequences and their occurrence across donors. To decide whether each TCR beta V gene segment behaved as functional or pseudogenic, an earlier analysis of some 570 of the donors relied on high-throughput TCR beta sequencing. Donor age, sex, ethnicity and CMV serostatus were compiled alongside the repertoire data. A later genetic analysis used genome-wide SNP genotypes for about 60% of the roughly 670 donors, treating that subset as a discovery cohort. Every discovery cohort repertoire had been produced on one sequencing platform. HLA typing included class I and class II loci at four-digit resolution. The number of donors typed differed by locus, with roughly 629-640 for A, B, C, DRB1 and DQB1, around 500 for DQA1, nearly 610 for DPA1, and 400 to 490 for DPB1. About 5 DR-DQ haplotypes were handled as single units for association and clustering, since linkage in the cohort was strong. Across about 380 genotyped donors of the cohort, an average of roughly 250,000 unique TCR beta nucleotide sequences per donor were sequenced, and 15% to 20% of those sequences were non-productive.

In total, approximately 700 healthy bone marrow donors made up the cohort. Cohort members were all nominally healthy when sampled, although unrecorded immune exposures were likely present. The donor tested CMV seropositive and was one of the 289 seropositive cohort members. A peripheral blood sample was collected from each donor, and TCR beta sequencing was performed on peripheral blood mononuclear cells. Genomic DNA extraction from the blood cell samples was performed with the Qiagen DNeasy Blood Extraction Kit. What the study reported, not specific to this receptor: A cluster of highly shared sequence variants was judged likely to be a technical artifact of the sequencing pipeline. A later analysis found that TCR association rates varied across HLA loci, with DRB1 alleles showing the most associated TCRs and HLA-C alleles the fewest. A further reported finding was that TCR beta sequences accurately predicted the HLA-A and HLA-B alleles for most subjects in the first cohort. A later analysis found that most CMV-associated TCR beta chains appeared HLA-restricted, with HLA associations seemingly driven largely by CMV exposure. Linkage disequilibrium might explain the correlated functional status among segregating V segments, but an unknown experimental factor could not be ruled out. Because counts were too low, seventeen rarely observed V segments, including chromosome 9 orphons, were left out of the earlier analysis of 587 of the donors. While some public TCRs were present in many individuals, most TCR sequences turned up only very rarely across donors. The authors suggested that the approach could potentially be extended to other disease states and immunological phenotypes. Compared with the approximately 720-donor mean, donors in an Asian-associated ancestry cluster had fewer N-insertions in productive TCRs, according to a later genetic analysis. In the study, 150 to 200 TCR beta chains were listed as associated with cytomegalovirus. A later genetic analysis associated a missense DCLRE1C variant with V-gene and J-gene trimming of TCR beta chains, and an independent cohort replicated the association. Only TCR beta chains were sequenced in this cohort, and the absence of alpha or paired-chain data limited detectable features. Sequencing depth was assumed to be roughly uniform across donors in the presence/absence analyses, though that assumption may not hold. Compared with equally common non-associated chains, HLA-associated TCR beta chains in a later analysis were more clonally expanded and had lower generation probabilities. In an earlier analysis of more than 450 of the donors, most TCR beta V segments were observed in productive rearrangements about 87% or about 30% of the time, broadly matching IMGT annotations. A later analysis associated 15,000 to 20,000 TCR beta sequences with specific HLA alleles at a false discovery rate of 0.05. Immune exposure information for the cohort was limited to CMV serostatus. When HLA alleles, especially DR and DQ, strongly co-occurred, attributing TCR associations to individual alleles was difficult. Because HLA typing was unavailable for some donors at each locus, only the typed subset was used in association tests. Several of the top co-occurrence clusters appeared to be linked to parvovirus B19, influenza, CMV and Epstein-Barr virus, according to a later analysis. A few of the identified cytomegalovirus-associated TCR beta chains were confirmed in vitro to be specific for cytomegalovirus antigens. Cytomegalovirus status was reported to be diagnosed by the classifier with high specificity and sensitivity in both the original and validation cohorts. Because the 87-base-pair reads could not distinguish some IMGT-functional V segments, including TRBV6-2 and TRBV6-3, those segments were excluded.

The CDR3 goes from the cysteine to the phenylalanine over 14 residues. Solely the CDR3 DNA is kept, with 42 bases framed from the first base. The germline V gene (reference sequence) yields MNHNY for CDR1 and SVGAGI for CDR2. The junction shows trimming of 0 bases on V and 7 bases on J, plus 10 bases between the germline ends. Libraries were prepared through the immunoSEQ multiplex PCR assay. For the multiplex PCR, a mixture combining 60 forward primers for TCR Vbeta segments and 13 reverse primers for TCR Jbeta segments was used. Amplification of the CDR3 region of rearranged TCR beta genes was performed with a multiplex PCR assay on genomic DNA. The amplified TCR beta libraries were sequenced on the Illumina HiSeq System as 87-base-pair reads. The source study handled its data this way. In a later analysis, approximately 74 million unique TCR beta chains were counted across the 500 to 700 repertoires, and roughly 10 million of these chains were shared by at least two donors. A nearest-neighbor algorithm error-corrected the raw reads and collapsed the reads into unique sequences, merging closely related sequences to remove PCR and sequencing errors. CDR3 sequences were aligned to IMGT reference sequences to assign V, D and J gene segments. Each retained sequence needed at least a six-nucleotide match to both a V gene segment and a J gene segment. A rearrangement was called productive if the CDR3 had no stop codons and remained in frame with V and J, and every other rearrangement was called non-productive. Following IMGT convention, CDR3 was defined as the stretch from the second conserved V-encoded cysteine up to the conserved J-encoded phenylalanine. In an earlier analysis of 500 to 650 of the donors, sequences lacking an unambiguous match to a single V gene segment were excluded. In an earlier analysis of some 590 of the donors, V segments were called functional above 56.7% productive rearrangements and were called segregating when the between-donor standard deviation exceeded 5%. A statistical classification framework was built for diagnosing cytomegalovirus status from the catalog of TCR beta chain sequences. In a later analysis, TCR nucleotide sequences were compared against IMGT/GENE-DB human TR gene sequences so that V and J genes could be assigned. The TCRdist pipeline was used in a later analysis to assign CDR3 sequences and most-parsimonious VDJ recombination scenarios. A later analysis defined each TCR beta chain by its CDR3 amino acid sequence plus V-gene family, and excluded reads lacking a unique V-gene family. As a way to deal with suspected cross-contamination and a sequencing artifact, a later analysis dropped roughly 600 nucleotide sequences that were highly shared and had low generation probability. For each public chain, a later analysis derived a clonal expansion index from normalized ranks of inferred template counts within each repertoire. Generation probabilities in a later analysis came from a VDJ recombination model fitted to out-of-frame rearrangements, and those results were checked against IGoR. Hypergeometric tests were used in a later analysis to score TCR-TCR, TCR-HLA and TCR-CMV co-occurrence, with a repertoire-size bias correction applied to the TCR pairs. In a later analysis, false discovery rates were estimated by permuting HLA or CMV assignments 20 times. A later analysis grouped co-occurring TCRs with DBSCAN, adding TCRdist sequence similarity when clustering within HLA-allele-positive subsets. Repertoires with fewer than 30,000 or more than 120,000 public chains were left out of co-occurrence clustering, as were five repertoires with anomalous nucleotide sharing. In TCRdb, the immuneACCESS table is reduced to in-frame sequences with V and J assigned. These tables do not hold every clone; where another copy was compared, an unresolved V gene accounts for under half, and the others remain unexplained. V and J calls and clone size are those listed in that table; D and trimming were worked out from the DNA. The sample table shows about 210,000 clones, and more than 70% are seen once. Clones ranked in the top ten supply 1.7% of the sample.

With regard to this clone: Which antigen it targets is not known. No base quality information exists; no much larger clone differs at one position.

The sample comprised PBMCs. The V and J segments used are TRBV6-6 and TRBJ1-3; a weak D assignment points to TRBD1 (5 bases agree). This sequence originates from a man between 35 and 55 years old in good health and CMV-seropositive. The DNA reads TGTGCCAGCAGTTACTCGACGGGGGGGAACACCATATATTTT. Its amino acids are CASSYSTGGNTIYF.